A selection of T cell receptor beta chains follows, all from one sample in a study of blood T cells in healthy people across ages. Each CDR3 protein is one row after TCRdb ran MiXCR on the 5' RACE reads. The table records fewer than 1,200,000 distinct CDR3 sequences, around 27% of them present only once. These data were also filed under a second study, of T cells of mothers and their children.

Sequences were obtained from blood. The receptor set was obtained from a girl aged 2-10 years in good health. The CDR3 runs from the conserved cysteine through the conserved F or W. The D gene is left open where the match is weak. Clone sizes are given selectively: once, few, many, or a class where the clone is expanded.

cdr3_aa: CASSLMGQGRTQETQYF
cdr3_nt: TGTGCCAGCAGTCTAATGGGACAGGGGAGGACTCAAGAGACCCAGTACTTC
clone_size: .
d_call: TRBD1
v_call: TRBV27
j_call: TRBJ2-5

cdr3_aa: CASSQGPENSPLHF
cdr3_nt: TGCGCCAGCAGCCAAGGTCCCGAAAATTCACCCCTCCACTTT
clone_size: few
d_call: .
v_call: TRBV4-1
j_call: TRBJ1-6

cdr3_aa: CSVLRDRDNEQFF
cdr3_nt: TGCAGCGTCCTCCGAGACAGGGACAATGAGCAGTTCTTC
clone_size: few
d_call: TRBD1
v_call: TRBV29-1
j_call: TRBJ2-1

cdr3_aa: CASSFLGEIIQYF
cdr3_nt: TGTGCCAGCAGTTTTCTGGGGGAGATTATTCAGTACTTC
clone_size: .
d_call: .
v_call: TRBV12-3/TRBV12-4
j_call: TRBJ2-4

cdr3_aa: CASSFGTSGGSTDTQYF
cdr3_nt: TGCGCCAGCAGCTTCGGGACTAGCGGGGGAAGCACAGATACGCAGTATTTT
clone_size: .
d_call: TRBD2
v_call: TRBV5-1
j_call: TRBJ2-3

cdr3_aa: CASSQEANTEAFF
cdr3_nt: TGTGCCAGCAGCCAAGAGGCGAACACTGAAGCTTTCTTT
clone_size: .
d_call: .
v_call: TRBV14
j_call: TRBJ1-1

cdr3_aa: CASSPGLLREQYF
cdr3_nt: TGTGCCAGCAGCCCGGGACTGCTCCGAGAGCAGTACTTC
clone_size: few
d_call: .
v_call: TRBV7-2
j_call: TRBJ2-7

cdr3_aa: CASSPDGVAYEQYF
cdr3_nt: TGCGCCAGCAGCCCAGACGGGGTTGCCTACGAGCAGTACTTC
clone_size: .
d_call: .
v_call: TRBV5-1
j_call: TRBJ2-7

cdr3_aa: CASSQDDDPRDFPRSRYF
cdr3_nt: TGCGCCAGCAGCCAAGACGATGATCCCCGGGACTTCCCTCGATCGCGATATTTT
clone_size: few
d_call: .
v_call: TRBV4-3
j_call: TRBJ2-3

cdr3_aa: CASSSTSPRSYEQYF
cdr3_nt: TGTGCCAGCAGCTCCACTAGCCCTCGATCCTACGAGCAGTACTTC
clone_size: .
d_call: .
v_call: TRBV7-9
j_call: TRBJ2-7

cdr3_aa: CASSEARLAHQETQYF
cdr3_nt: TGTGCCAGCAGTGAAGCCCGACTAGCACACCAAGAGACCCAGTACTTC
clone_size: .
d_call: TRBD2
v_call: TRBV2
j_call: TRBJ2-5

cdr3_aa: CSADHGPSDRKETQYF
cdr3_nt: TGCAGTGCTGACCACGGTCCGTCGGACAGAAAAGAGACCCAGTACTTC
clone_size: few
d_call: .
v_call: TRBV20-1
j_call: TRBJ2-5

cdr3_aa: CASSPGTAYTEAFF
cdr3_nt: TGTGCCAGCTCACCAGGGACGGCGTACACTGAAGCTTTCTTT
clone_size: few
d_call: .
v_call: TRBV18
j_call: TRBJ1-1

cdr3_aa: CASSPEGSYEQYF
cdr3_nt: TGTGCCAGCAGCCCTGAAGGGTCCTACGAGCAGTACTTC
clone_size: .
d_call: .
v_call: TRBV12-3/TRBV12-4
j_call: TRBJ2-7

cdr3_aa: CASSLIGGELFF
cdr3_nt: TGTGCCAGCAGTTTAATCGGCGGGGAGCTGTTTTTT
clone_size: many
d_call: .
v_call: TRBV27
j_call: TRBJ2-2

cdr3_aa: CASSPELSYERYF
cdr3_nt: TGCGCCAGCAGCCCGGAATTATCCTACGAGCGGTACTTC
clone_size: .
d_call: .
v_call: TRBV5-1
j_call: TRBJ2-1

cdr3_aa: CTSSFENIQYF
cdr3_nt: TGTACCAGCAGTTTTGAAAACATTCAGTACTTC
clone_size: few
d_call: .
v_call: TRBV11-2
j_call: TRBJ2-4

cdr3_aa: CASSFLSPADTQYF
cdr3_nt: TGTGCCAGCAGCTTCTTATCTCCCGCGGATACGCAGTATTTT
clone_size: .
d_call: .
v_call: TRBV5-5
j_call: TRBJ2-3

cdr3_aa: CASSWGSGYEQYF
cdr3_nt: TGTGCCAGCAGCTGGGGTTCAGGCTACGAGCAGTACTTC
clone_size: many
d_call: .
v_call: TRBV7-3
j_call: TRBJ2-7

cdr3_aa: CSATSLAGAYEQYF
cdr3_nt: TGCAGTGCCACTAGCCTAGCGGGAGCCTACGAGCAGTACTTC
clone_size: .
d_call: TRBD2
v_call: TRBV20-1
j_call: TRBJ2-7

cdr3_aa: CASSGLEYGYTF
cdr3_nt: TGCGCCAGCAGCGGGTTGGAGTATGGCTACACCTTC
clone_size: once
d_call: .
v_call: TRBV4-1
j_call: TRBJ1-2

cdr3_aa: CASSSTGLGQETQYF
cdr3_nt: TGTGCCAGCAGTTCGACGGGACTAGGCCAAGAGACCCAGTACTTC
clone_size: many
d_call: TRBD2
v_call: TRBV6-5
j_call: TRBJ2-5

cdr3_aa: CASSHGIARTYPERETQYF
cdr3_nt: TGCGCCAGCAGCCATGGAATAGCGCGTACTTACCCTGAACGGGAGACCCAGTACTTC
clone_size: few
d_call: .
v_call: TRBV4-1
j_call: TRBJ2-5

cdr3_aa: CARTTQPQHF
cdr3_nt: TGTGCCAGAACCACCCAGCCCCAGCATTTT
clone_size: many
d_call: .
v_call: TRBV28
j_call: TRBJ1-5

cdr3_aa: CASSSTQGRKTQYF
cdr3_nt: TGTGCCAGCAGCTCCACCCAGGGCAGGAAGACCCAGTACTTC
clone_size: few
d_call: .
v_call: TRBV11-1
j_call: TRBJ2-5

cdr3_aa: CASSIWTAYEQYF
cdr3_nt: TGTGCCAGCAGCATATGGACGGCGTACGAGCAGTACTTC
clone_size: .
d_call: .
v_call: TRBV7-9
j_call: TRBJ2-7

cdr3_aa: CASKPGSLDEQYF
cdr3_nt: TGCGCCAGCAAGCCGGGATCTCTGGACGAGCAGTACTTC
clone_size: few
d_call: .
v_call: TRBV5-1
j_call: TRBJ2-7

cdr3_aa: CASGDGSTDTQYF
cdr3_nt: TGTGCCAGCGGCGACGGCAGCACAGATACGCAGTATTTT
clone_size: many
d_call: .
v_call: TRBV9
j_call: TRBJ2-3

cdr3_aa: CASRDGAVTSYEQYF
cdr3_nt: TGCGCCAGCAGGGATGGGGCTGTGACCTCCTACGAGCAGTACTTC
clone_size: few
d_call: .
v_call: TRBV5-1
j_call: TRBJ2-7

cdr3_aa: CASSGGQRDTQYF
cdr3_nt: TGCGCCAGCAGCGGGGGACAGAGGGATACGCAGTATTTT
clone_size: .
d_call: TRBD1
v_call: TRBV5-1
j_call: TRBJ2-3

cdr3_aa: CASSQGSGTGGYNEQFF
cdr3_nt: TGTGCCAGCAGCCAAGGGTCCGGGACAGGGGGCTACAATGAGCAGTTCTTC
clone_size: .
d_call: TRBD1
v_call: TRBV14
j_call: TRBJ2-1

cdr3_aa: CASSMDRGTDTQYF
cdr3_nt: TGCGCCAGCAGCATGGACAGAGGAACAGATACGCAGTATTTT
clone_size: .
d_call: .
v_call: TRBV5-1
j_call: TRBJ2-3

cdr3_aa: CASSLRSARGGRETQYF
cdr3_nt: TGTGCCAGCAGCTTACGGTCTGCCCGAGGGGGCCGAGAGACCCAGTACTTC
clone_size: few
d_call: TRBD1
v_call: TRBV7-3
j_call: TRBJ2-5

cdr3_aa: CASRPIGQGLNYGYTF
cdr3_nt: TGTGCCAGCAGACCAATCGGACAGGGATTGAACTATGGCTACACCTTC
clone_size: few
d_call: TRBD1
v_call: TRBV28
j_call: TRBJ1-2

cdr3_aa: CASGTSGRLSTGELFF
cdr3_nt: TGTGCCAGTGGCACTAGCGGGAGGCTATCCACCGGGGAGCTGTTTTTT
clone_size: .
d_call: TRBD2
v_call: TRBV19
j_call: TRBJ2-2

cdr3_aa: CASSLRAGLIPDTQYF
cdr3_nt: TGTGCCAGCAGCTTACGAGCGGGGCTCATCCCAGATACGCAGTATTTT
clone_size: .
d_call: TRBD2
v_call: TRBV11-2
j_call: TRBJ2-3

cdr3_aa: CASSLGAGWTDTQYF
cdr3_nt: TGTGCCAGCAGCTTAGGGGCAGGCTGGACAGATACGCAGTATTTT
clone_size: few
d_call: .
v_call: TRBV11-2
j_call: TRBJ2-3

cdr3_aa: CSVGETPGTDTQYF
cdr3_nt: TGCAGCGTGGGGGAGACCCCGGGCACAGATACGCAGTATTTT
clone_size: .
d_call: .
v_call: TRBV29-1
j_call: TRBJ2-3

cdr3_aa: CASSLGPVGQVGTEAFF
cdr3_nt: TGTGCCAGCAGCTTGGGCCCCGTGGGACAGGTTGGGACTGAAGCTTTCTTT
clone_size: .
d_call: TRBD1
v_call: TRBV5-6
j_call: TRBJ1-1

cdr3_aa: CASSTEPRAISYEQYF
cdr3_nt: TGTGCCAGCAGCACAGAACCTAGGGCCATCTCCTACGAGCAGTACTTC
clone_size: .
d_call: .
v_call: TRBV7-6
j_call: TRBJ2-7